The entry that follows covers one TCR beta chain sequence. What it recognizes is unknown. The sample belongs to a study of tumor-infiltrating lymphocytes in localized non-small cell lung cancer. Study-level points and caveats: Not all patients were TCR sequenced, owing to tissue quantity.

Germline V gives CDR1 SGHRS, CDR2 YFSETQ. V trimming: 0 bases; J trimming: 4 bases; junction bases outside the gene matches: 1. This CDR3 has 14 residues. Measured with immunoSEQ multiplex PCR; TCRdb has only the in-frame clones, and not every one. Of 24,000 or so clones in the sample, roughly 63% are singletons; the top ten hold roughly 15%. Input material: lung tumor tissue. The source is a human donor with non-small cell lung cancer. The chain uses TRBV5-1 and TRBJ1-1, with 9 bases lining up with TRBD1. CDR3 DNA sequence: TGCGCCAGCAGCTTGGGGGACAGGGTCACTGAAGCTTTCTTT. As protein: CASSLGDRVTEAFF.